The clone carrying this T cell receptor (beta chain) is a singleton in its sample. V was shortened by 0 bases and J by 9 bases, with 12 bases between the two germline ends. Germline V gives CDR1 GTSNPN, CDR2 SVGIG (reference sequence). The CDR3 runs 14 residues. These data are taken from a study of T cell responses to AZD1222 COVID-19 vaccine. Only in-frame clones appear in the TCRdb table, and some are missing; sequencing was by immunoSEQ multiplex PCR. The sample has 60,000 to 80,000 clones; 80% are singletons. The chain couples TRBV30 to TRBJ1-6; the D is unclear. Sequencing was performed on peripheral blood, taken 28 days after the second AZD1222 dose. The clonotype was recovered from an adult who received the AZD1222 COVID-19 vaccine. CDR3 region: CAWSVGQEGSPLHF. CDR3 DNA: TGTGCCTGGAGTGTAGGGCAGGAGGGTTCACCCCTCCACTTT.